A selection of T cell receptor beta chains follows, all from one sample in a study of T-cell reconstitution after alpha-beta-depleted transplantation in children. TCRdb fed the PCR reads into MiXCR, producing one record per CDR3 protein. The sample includes about 500,000 distinct CDR3 sequences, 9.5% to 12% of them seen just once. The source material was PBMCs, mostly from graft donor cells, sampled 180 days after TCRalphabeta/CD19-depleted stem cell transplant. All receptors come from a female patient younger than 10 who had a stem cell transplant for aplastic anemia, so the T cells may come from the graft donor. Each CDR3 is given with its conserved first and last residue. Each record gives: clone size, J gene, V gene, D gene, CDR3 length, CDR3 protein, CDR3 DNA. The D gene is left open where the match is weak. Only part of the rows carry a size: once, few, many, or a class if the clone is expanded.

clone_size: few
j_call: TRBJ1-1
v_call: TRBV20-1
d_call: .
cdr3_length: 13
cdr3_aa: CSARRTQNTEAFF
cdr3_nt: TGCAGTGCTAGAAGGACACAGAACACTGAAGCTTTCTTT

clone_size: .
j_call: TRBJ2-2
v_call: TRBV19
d_call: TRBD1
cdr3_length: 16
cdr3_aa: CASSIVGQGVTGELFF
cdr3_nt: TGTGCCAGTAGTATAGTGGGCCAGGGGGTCACCGGGGAGCTGTTTTTT

clone_size: .
j_call: TRBJ2-2
v_call: TRBV28
d_call: .
cdr3_length: 14
cdr3_aa: CASGGDRHTGELFF
cdr3_nt: TGTGCCAGCGGCGGGGACAGACACACCGGGGAGCTGTTTTTT

clone_size: many
j_call: TRBJ2-7
v_call: TRBV5-1
d_call: .
cdr3_length: 13
cdr3_aa: CASSTGTPNEQYF
cdr3_nt: TGCGCCAGCAGCACGGGTACCCCTAACGAGCAGTACTTC

clone_size: .
j_call: TRBJ2-1
v_call: TRBV7-9
d_call: TRBD2
cdr3_length: 16
cdr3_aa: CASRLAGGPLYNEQFF
cdr3_nt: TGTGCCAGCAGGCTAGCGGGAGGACCCTTATACAATGAGCAGTTCTTC

clone_size: few
j_call: TRBJ1-3
v_call: TRBV28
d_call: .
cdr3_length: 16
cdr3_aa: CASSLRGIRSGNTIYF
cdr3_nt: TGTGCCAGCAGTTTAAGGGGGATCCGCTCTGGAAACACCATATATTTT

clone_size: few
j_call: TRBJ1-5
v_call: TRBV20-1
d_call: .
cdr3_length: 16
cdr3_aa: CSARVGLSYSNQPQHF
cdr3_nt: TGCAGTGCTAGAGTGGGCCTCTCTTATAGCAATCAGCCCCAGCATTTT

clone_size: .
j_call: TRBJ1-5
v_call: TRBV12-3/TRBV12-4
d_call: .
cdr3_length: 16
cdr3_aa: CASSLIAGPTNQPQHF
cdr3_nt: TGTGCCAGCAGTTTAATCGCAGGGCCCACGAATCAGCCCCAGCATTTT

clone_size: .
j_call: TRBJ2-1
v_call: TRBV5-1
d_call: TRBD2
cdr3_length: 18
cdr3_aa: CASSLSGGAITFYNEQFF
cdr3_nt: TGCGCCAGCAGCTTGTCGGGGGGAGCGATCACTTTCTACAATGAGCAGTTCTTC

clone_size: few
j_call: TRBJ2-7
v_call: TRBV28
d_call: .
cdr3_length: 13
cdr3_aa: CASSHTERYEQYF
cdr3_nt: TGTGCCAGCAGTCATACGGAACGCTACGAGCAGTACTTC

clone_size: .
j_call: TRBJ1-2
v_call: TRBV4-3
d_call: TRBD1
cdr3_length: 13
cdr3_aa: CASSRGQDYGYTF
cdr3_nt: TGCGCCAGCAGCCGCGGACAGGACTATGGCTACACCTTC

clone_size: few
j_call: TRBJ2-3
v_call: TRBV7-8
d_call: TRBD2
cdr3_length: 17
cdr3_aa: CASSLARGGLGADTQYF
cdr3_nt: TGTGCCAGCAGCTTAGCGCGGGGGGGACTTGGAGCAGATACGCAGTATTTT

clone_size: .
j_call: TRBJ2-2
v_call: TRBV20-1
d_call: .
cdr3_length: 15
cdr3_aa: CSARGGVTNTGELFF
cdr3_nt: TGCAGTGCTAGAGGAGGGGTGACGAACACCGGGGAGCTGTTTTTT

clone_size: few
j_call: TRBJ1-5
v_call: TRBV20-1
d_call: TRBD1
cdr3_length: 16
cdr3_aa: CSARGQGAEEDQPQHF
cdr3_nt: TGCAGTGCCCGCGGACAGGGGGCGGAAGAAGATCAGCCCCAGCATTTT

clone_size: .
j_call: TRBJ2-5
v_call: TRBV12-3/TRBV12-4
d_call: TRBD2
cdr3_length: 16
cdr3_aa: CASSLGWTSSKETQYF
cdr3_nt: TGTGCCAGCAGTTTAGGTTGGACTAGCTCTAAAGAGACCCAGTACTTC

clone_size: few
j_call: TRBJ2-1
v_call: TRBV28
d_call: TRBD2
cdr3_length: 16
cdr3_aa: CASSPPHGRAYNEQFF
cdr3_nt: TGTGCCAGCAGTCCCCCTCACGGGAGGGCCTACAATGAGCAGTTCTTC

clone_size: few
j_call: TRBJ2-1
v_call: TRBV12-3/TRBV12-4
d_call: TRBD2
cdr3_length: 11
cdr3_aa: CASRLANEQFF
cdr3_nt: TGTGCCAGCAGACTAGCGAATGAGCAGTTCTTC

clone_size: few
j_call: TRBJ2-3
v_call: TRBV15
d_call: TRBD2
cdr3_length: 23
cdr3_aa: CATSRDHGTSGSAGRPVTDTQYF
cdr3_nt: TGTGCCACCAGCAGAGATCACGGGACTAGCGGGAGCGCCGGGCGACCAGTGACAGATACGCAGTATTTT

clone_size: many
j_call: TRBJ2-2
v_call: TRBV5-1
d_call: .
cdr3_length: 13
cdr3_aa: CASSLGLSGELFF
cdr3_nt: TGCGCCAGCAGCTTGGGTTTGTCCGGGGAGCTGTTTTTT

clone_size: few
j_call: TRBJ2-2
v_call: TRBV7-2
d_call: TRBD1
cdr3_length: 16
cdr3_aa: CASSLFGTGNTGELFF
cdr3_nt: TGTGCCAGCAGCTTATTTGGGACAGGGAACACCGGGGAGCTGTTTTTT

clone_size: few
j_call: TRBJ2-1
v_call: TRBV10-2
d_call: TRBD1
cdr3_length: 15
cdr3_aa: CASRSRQGPYNEQFF
cdr3_nt: TGCGCCAGCAGGAGTCGACAGGGTCCCTACAATGAGCAGTTCTTC

clone_size: few
j_call: TRBJ2-2
v_call: TRBV20-1
d_call: .
cdr3_length: 13
cdr3_aa: CSARAAGAGELFF
cdr3_nt: TGCAGTGCTAGAGCGGCCGGGGCCGGGGAGCTGTTTTTT

clone_size: .
j_call: TRBJ1-1
v_call: TRBV7-9
d_call: TRBD1
cdr3_length: 15
cdr3_aa: CASSPHWDRAIEAFF
cdr3_nt: TGTGCCAGCAGCCCCCATTGGGACAGGGCTATTGAAGCTTTCTTT

clone_size: .
j_call: TRBJ1-4
v_call: TRBV11-2
d_call: .
cdr3_length: 15
cdr3_aa: CASSFGQNVNEKLFF
cdr3_nt: TGTGCCAGCAGCTTCGGACAGAACGTCAATGAAAAACTGTTTTTT

clone_size: few
j_call: TRBJ1-6
v_call: TRBV7-3
d_call: .
cdr3_length: 14
cdr3_aa: CASRTQGDNSPLHF
cdr3_nt: TGTGCCAGCAGAACTCAGGGAGATAATTCACCCCTCCACTTT

clone_size: many
j_call: TRBJ2-1
v_call: TRBV4-3
d_call: TRBD2
cdr3_length: 17
cdr3_aa: CASSQAIGRASYNEQFF
cdr3_nt: TGCGCCAGCAGCCAAGCGATCGGGAGGGCATCCTACAATGAGCAGTTCTTC

clone_size: many
j_call: TRBJ2-7
v_call: TRBV20-1
d_call: .
cdr3_length: 14
cdr3_aa: CSTSHQGRRYEQYF
cdr3_nt: TGCAGCACATCGCACCAAGGGAGACGCTACGAGCAGTACTTC

clone_size: .
j_call: TRBJ2-2
v_call: TRBV28
d_call: TRBD2
cdr3_length: 16
cdr3_aa: CASSFSSGRKTGELFF
cdr3_nt: TGTGCCAGCAGTTTTTCTAGCGGGAGAAAAACCGGGGAGCTGTTTTTT

clone_size: few
j_call: TRBJ2-7
v_call: TRBV18
d_call: TRBD2
cdr3_length: 13
cdr3_aa: CASSPGGGLEQYF
cdr3_nt: TGTGCCAGCTCACCCGGGGGAGGGCTCGAGCAGTACTTC

clone_size: few
j_call: TRBJ1-5
v_call: TRBV28
d_call: .
cdr3_length: 17
cdr3_aa: CASSGPGGLYSNQPQHF
cdr3_nt: TGTGCCAGCAGCGGGCCTGGTGGGCTATATAGCAATCAGCCCCAGCATTTT

clone_size: few
j_call: TRBJ1-2
v_call: TRBV29-1
d_call: TRBD1
cdr3_length: 13
cdr3_aa: CSVLAGGSGGYTF
cdr3_nt: TGCAGCGTTTTGGCAGGGGGCTCAGGGGGCTACACCTTC

clone_size: .
j_call: TRBJ2-3
v_call: TRBV5-1
d_call: .
cdr3_length: 14
cdr3_aa: CASQGQTSTDTQYF
cdr3_nt: TGCGCCAGCCAAGGACAGACTAGCACAGATACGCAGTATTTT

clone_size: .
j_call: TRBJ2-1
v_call: TRBV5-4
d_call: TRBD1
cdr3_length: 16
cdr3_aa: CASSSPGQGAYNEQFF
cdr3_nt: TGTGCCAGCAGCTCTCCGGGACAGGGGGCCTACAATGAGCAGTTCTTC

clone_size: .
j_call: TRBJ1-6
v_call: TRBV12-3/TRBV12-4
d_call: TRBD1
cdr3_length: 14
cdr3_aa: CASSLGQGSSPLHF
cdr3_nt: TGTGCCAGCAGCCTTGGACAGGGTAGTTCACCCCTCCACTTT

clone_size: .
j_call: TRBJ2-1
v_call: TRBV20-1
d_call: TRBD1
cdr3_length: 16
cdr3_aa: CSAQYTGTGVGNEQFF
cdr3_nt: TGCAGTGCTCAATATACCGGGACAGGGGTTGGCAATGAGCAGTTCTTC

clone_size: .
j_call: TRBJ1-5
v_call: TRBV10-3
d_call: .
cdr3_length: 14
cdr3_aa: CAISGRQEPQPQHF
cdr3_nt: TGTGCCATCAGTGGGAGACAGGAACCACAGCCCCAGCATTTT

clone_size: few
j_call: TRBJ2-1
v_call: TRBV9
d_call: TRBD2
cdr3_length: 18
cdr3_aa: CASSNGLAGSSSYNEQFF
cdr3_nt: TGTGCCAGCAGCAACGGACTAGCGGGTAGCAGCTCCTACAATGAGCAGTTCTTC

clone_size: .
j_call: TRBJ2-5
v_call: TRBV6-2/TRBV6-3
d_call: .
cdr3_length: 16
cdr3_aa: CASSDPGLSGQETQYF
cdr3_nt: TGTGCCAGCAGTGACCCGGGACTGTCCGGCCAAGAGACCCAGTACTTC

clone_size: few
j_call: TRBJ1-1
v_call: TRBV5-5
d_call: .
cdr3_length: 12
cdr3_aa: CASSLVPGEAFF
cdr3_nt: TGTGCCAGCAGCTTGGTCCCGGGTGAAGCTTTCTTT

clone_size: many
j_call: TRBJ2-2
v_call: TRBV12-3/TRBV12-4
d_call: TRBD2
cdr3_length: 16
cdr3_aa: CASRVGREQNTGELFF
cdr3_nt: TGTGCCAGCAGGGTAGGGCGGGAGCAGAACACCGGGGAGCTGTTTTTT

clone_size: many
j_call: TRBJ2-7
v_call: TRBV5-1
d_call: TRBD1
cdr3_length: 15
cdr3_aa: CASSSYDPSRTGQYF
cdr3_nt: TGCGCCAGCAGCTCATATGACCCTTCTAGGACAGGGCAGTACTTC

clone_size: many
j_call: TRBJ2-1
v_call: TRBV20-1
d_call: TRBD2
cdr3_length: 15
cdr3_aa: CSARDASGSYNEQFF
cdr3_nt: TGCAGTGCTAGAGACGCTAGCGGGAGTTACAATGAGCAGTTCTTC

clone_size: few
j_call: TRBJ1-5
v_call: TRBV6-5
d_call: .
cdr3_length: 17
cdr3_aa: CASSWVRGHPPNQPQHF
cdr3_nt: TGTGCCAGCAGTTGGGTCCGGGGTCACCCCCCCAATCAGCCCCAGCATTTT

clone_size: .
j_call: TRBJ1-1
v_call: TRBV19
d_call: TRBD1
cdr3_length: 14
cdr3_aa: CATHGRGRVTEAFF
cdr3_nt: TGTGCCACCCACGGGAGGGGGCGCGTCACTGAAGCTTTCTTT

clone_size: .
j_call: TRBJ2-1
v_call: TRBV20-1
d_call: TRBD2
cdr3_length: 18
cdr3_aa: CSARARGLAGEFYNEQFF
cdr3_nt: TGCAGTGCTAGAGCTCGGGGACTAGCGGGAGAATTCTACAATGAGCAGTTCTTC